This T cell receptor (beta chain) was sequenced for a study of T cells after posttransplantation cyclophosphamide. Study results and limitations: TRB clonality was highly associated with recipient CMV seropositivity and reactivation.

There are 14 residues in the CDR3. After removal of 4 bases from V and 3 bases from J, the junction contained 5 bases not matched to a gene. Per germline, CDR1 SGHDT and CDR2 YYEEEE. Here immunoSEQ multiplex PCR was the method, and the copy in TCRdb shows in-frame clones only, minus some. The sample is made up of about 36,000 clones, none counted only once. This clone was recorded at least ten times. Antigen unknown. The clonotype originates from a girl aged 10-17 years in good health, CMV-negative, and a related stem cell transplant donor. The gene calls are TRBV5-6 and TRBJ2-7; 9 bases line up with TRBD1. Sequenced material: PBMCs. Here the CDR3 DNA reads TGTGCCAGCAGCGCTAGGACAGGGGACTACGAGCAGTACTTC. Translated, it gives CASSARTGDYEQYF.